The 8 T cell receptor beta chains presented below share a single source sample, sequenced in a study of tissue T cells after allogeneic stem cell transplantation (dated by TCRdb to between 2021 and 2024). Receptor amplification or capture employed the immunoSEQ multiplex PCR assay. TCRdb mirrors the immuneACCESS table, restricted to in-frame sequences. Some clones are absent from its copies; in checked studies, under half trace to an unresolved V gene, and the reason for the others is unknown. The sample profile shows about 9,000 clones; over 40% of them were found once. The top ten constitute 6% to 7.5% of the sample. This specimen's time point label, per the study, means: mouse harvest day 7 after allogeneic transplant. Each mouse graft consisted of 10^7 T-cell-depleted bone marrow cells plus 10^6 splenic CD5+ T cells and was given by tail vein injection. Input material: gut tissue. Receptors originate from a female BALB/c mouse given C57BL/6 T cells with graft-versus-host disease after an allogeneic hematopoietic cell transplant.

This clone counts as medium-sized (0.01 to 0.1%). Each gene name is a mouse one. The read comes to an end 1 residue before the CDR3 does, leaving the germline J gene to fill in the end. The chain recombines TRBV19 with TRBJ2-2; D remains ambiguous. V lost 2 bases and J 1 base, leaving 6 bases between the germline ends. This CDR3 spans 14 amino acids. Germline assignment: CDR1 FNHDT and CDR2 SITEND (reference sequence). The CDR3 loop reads CASSMGQNTGQLYF. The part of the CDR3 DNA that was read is TGTGCCAGCAGTATGGGCCAAAACACCGGGCAGCTCTAC. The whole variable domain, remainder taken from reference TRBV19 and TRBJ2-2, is GGIITQTPKFLIGQEGQKLTLKCQQNFNHDTMYWYRQDSGKGLRLIYYSITENDLQKGDLSEGYDASREKKSSFSLTVTSAQKNEMAVFLCASSMGQNTGQLYFGEGSKLTVL.

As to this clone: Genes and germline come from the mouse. The CDR3 spells CASSGNGGTNERLFF. CDR3 DNA, as far as it was read: TGTGCCAGCAGTGGGAACGGGGGGACCAACGAAAGATTATTT. The chain has TRBV26 and TRBJ1-4, with a possible D match to TRBD1 (5 bases). The sequenced fragment ends 1 residue before the CDR3 boundary, so the rest is inferred from the germline J gene. CDR1 is KGHPV, CDR2 FQNQEV, per germline (reference sequence). With 5 bases removed from V and 3 bases from J, the gap between germline ends came to 13 bases. The CDR3 is 15 amino acids.

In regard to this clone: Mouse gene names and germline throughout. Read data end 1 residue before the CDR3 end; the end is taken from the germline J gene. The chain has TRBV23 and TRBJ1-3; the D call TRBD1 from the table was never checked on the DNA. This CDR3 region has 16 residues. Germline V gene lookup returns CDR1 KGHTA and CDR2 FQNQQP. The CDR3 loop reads CSSSHSGTGTGNTLYF. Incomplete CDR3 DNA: TGCTCCAGCAGTCACTCCGGGACAGGGACTGGAAATACGCTCTAT. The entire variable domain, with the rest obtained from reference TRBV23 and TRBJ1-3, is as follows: DAAVTQKPRYLIKMKGQEAEMKCIPEKGHTAVFWYQQKQSKELKFLIYFQNQQPLDQIDMVKERFSAVCPSSSLCSLGIRTCEAEDSALYLCSSSHSGTGTGNTLYFGEGSRLIVV.

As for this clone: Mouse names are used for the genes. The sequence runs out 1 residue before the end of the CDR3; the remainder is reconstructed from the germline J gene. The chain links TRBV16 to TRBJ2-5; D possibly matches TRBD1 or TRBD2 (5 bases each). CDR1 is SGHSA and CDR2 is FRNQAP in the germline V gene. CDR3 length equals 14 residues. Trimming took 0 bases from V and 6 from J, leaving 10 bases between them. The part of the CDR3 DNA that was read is TGTGCAAGCAGCTTAGAGGGGGTGCGGGACACCCAGTAC. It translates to CASSLEGVRDTQY. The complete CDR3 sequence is CASSLEGVRDTQYF.

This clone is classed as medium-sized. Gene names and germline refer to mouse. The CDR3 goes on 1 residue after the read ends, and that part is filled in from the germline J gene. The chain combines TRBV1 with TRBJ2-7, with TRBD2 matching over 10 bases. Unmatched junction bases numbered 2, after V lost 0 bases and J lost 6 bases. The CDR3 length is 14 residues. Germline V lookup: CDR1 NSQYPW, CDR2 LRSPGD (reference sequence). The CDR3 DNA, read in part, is TGCACCTGCAGTGCAGACTGGGGGGGCGCTGAACAGTAC. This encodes CTCSADWGGAEQY. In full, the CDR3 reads CTCSADWGGAEQYF.

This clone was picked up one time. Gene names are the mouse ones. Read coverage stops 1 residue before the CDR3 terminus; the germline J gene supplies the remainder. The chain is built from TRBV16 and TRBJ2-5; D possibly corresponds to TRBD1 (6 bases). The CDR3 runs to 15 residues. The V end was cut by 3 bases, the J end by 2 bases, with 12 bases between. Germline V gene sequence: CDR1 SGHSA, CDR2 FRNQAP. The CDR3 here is CASSFPGQSQDTQYF. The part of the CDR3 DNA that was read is TGTGCAAGCAGCTTCCCGGGACAATCCCAAGACACCCAGTAC.

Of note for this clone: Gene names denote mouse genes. The covered CDR3 bases are TGTGCCAGCAGCTACAACAACCAGGCTCCGCTT. Protein: CASSYNNQAPL. The whole CDR3 sequence reads CASSYNNQAPLF. The chain couples TRBV26 to TRBJ1-5; D unclear. The CDR3 goes on 1 residue after the read ends, and that part is filled in from the germline J gene. Trimming shortened V by 6 bases and J by 1 base, and 4 bases separated the two germline ends. The CDR3 totals 12 residues. Germline V lookup: CDR1 KGHPV, CDR2 FQNQEV (reference sequence).

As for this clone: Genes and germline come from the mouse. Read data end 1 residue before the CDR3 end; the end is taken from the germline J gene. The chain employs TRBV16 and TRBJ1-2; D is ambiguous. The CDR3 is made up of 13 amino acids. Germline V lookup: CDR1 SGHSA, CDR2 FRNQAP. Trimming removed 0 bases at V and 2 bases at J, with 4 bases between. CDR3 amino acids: CASSLDWNSDYTF. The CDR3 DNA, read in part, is TGTGCAAGCAGCTTAGATTGGAACTCCGACTACACC.